This TCR beta chain was observed in a study of T cell repertoires in cytomegalovirus infection. Across the study: Recently identified HLA-C-restricted CMV epitopes were used, and well-studied HLA-B-restricted CMV epitopes were used as well. It was the public TCR beta signatures that indicated both CMV infection and matching HLA type. Study-wide findings and caveats: Summed frequency of public TCR beta families distinguished CMV carriers with the relevant HLA. Within the response measured ex vivo, HLA-C-restricted CMV-specific TCR beta clonotypes were dominant.

One entry per CDR3 protein, called by TCRdb with MiXCR from the reads. Among some 940,000 distinct CDR3 sequences listed, around a third were seen once. V lost 2 bases, J lost 4 bases, and 14 bases lay in between. Germline CDR1 reads MDHEN; CDR2 reads SYDVKM. The CDR3 is 15 amino acids. Remarks on this clonotype: Its matching antigen is unknown.

The sequenced sample was cultured CD8+ T cells from PBMCs, obtained from culture after CMV antigen stimulation. The chain combines TRBV28 with TRBJ1-1, with a possible D match to TRBD1 (5 bases). This TCR came from a human donor in good health (CMV status not recorded). Some clones in this sample may be carry-over from other donors' samples. The CDR3 here is CASSLGMTAGTEAFF. For the CDR3, the DNA is TGTGCCAGCAGTTTAGGGATGACAGCCGGCACTGAAGCTTTCTTT.